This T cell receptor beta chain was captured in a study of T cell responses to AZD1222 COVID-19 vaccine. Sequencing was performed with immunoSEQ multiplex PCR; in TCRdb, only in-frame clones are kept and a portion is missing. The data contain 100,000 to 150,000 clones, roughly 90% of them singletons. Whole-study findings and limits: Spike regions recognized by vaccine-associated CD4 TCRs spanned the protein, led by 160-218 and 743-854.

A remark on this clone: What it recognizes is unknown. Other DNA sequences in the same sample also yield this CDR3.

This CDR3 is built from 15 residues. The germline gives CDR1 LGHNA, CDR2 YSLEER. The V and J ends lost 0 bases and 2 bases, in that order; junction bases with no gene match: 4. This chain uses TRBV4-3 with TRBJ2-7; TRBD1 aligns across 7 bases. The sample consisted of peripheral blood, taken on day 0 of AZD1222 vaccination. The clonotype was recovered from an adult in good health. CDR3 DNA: TGCGCCAGCAGCCAAGATAGGGGGACAGCCTACGAGCAGTACTTC. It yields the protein CASSQDRGTAYEQYF.